Each of the 27 T cell receptor beta chains below was sequenced from the same sample in a study of blood T cell repertoires in COVID-19. Assay used: immunoSEQ multiplex PCR; TCRdb lists only in-frame clones, some missing. The sample lists around 300,000 clones, almost 90% occurring once. Sequenced material: peripheral blood. Every receptor here comes from a woman aged 25 to 45 with COVID-19, enrolled during active disease.

This rearrangement joins TRBV5-6 to TRBJ2-5; no clear D gene. CDR3 length: 13 amino acids. CDR1 SGHDT and CDR2 YYEEEE come from the germline V gene. V lost 2 bases to trimming and J lost 1 base, with 6 bases between them. Here the CDR3 reads CASSLSGQETQYF. The CDR3 coding sequence is TGTGCCAGCAGCTTATCCGGCCAAGAGACCCAGTACTTC.

The rearrangement joins TRBV5-1 to TRBJ2-7; TRBD2 is a possible D gene (5 bases). The V and J ends lost 8 bases and 3 bases respectively, with 21 bases between them. The CDR3 spans 15 residues. Germline lookup yields CDR1 SGHRS and CDR2 YFSETQ. Here the CDR3 DNA reads TGCGCCAGTACCCTTGGAGACCGGGGAATCTACGAGCAGTACTTC. Amino acids: CASTLGDRGIYEQYF.

The chain has TRBV19 and TRBJ1-4; 10 bases agree with TRBD1. CDR1 is LNHDA, CDR2 SQIVND, per germline (reference sequence). The ends lost 10 bases at V and 8 bases at J; junction bases unmatched: 13. This CDR3 region has 15 residues. For the CDR3, the DNA is TGTGCCACCCGGACAGGGGGTACCAATTGGGAAAAACTGTTTTTT. It specifies CATRTGGTNWEKLFF.

The chain couples TRBV27 to TRBJ2-7, with 10 bases that match TRBD2. V shed 5 bases, J shed 3 bases, and the junction held 1 base outside the gene matches. This CDR3 has 13 amino acids. CDR1 is MNHEY, CDR2 SMNVEV, per germline (reference sequence). The CDR3 loop reads CASSPSGSYEQYF. The CDR3 nucleotides read TGTGCCAGCAGTCCTAGCGGGAGCTACGAGCAGTACTTC.

J is TRBJ1-1 and V is TRBV29-1; the D gene is possibly TRBD1 (5 bases). The germline gives CDR1 SQVTM, CDR2 ANQGSEA. The CDR3 extends over 13 amino acids. The V end was cut by 3 bases, the J end by 5 bases, with 13 bases between. The CDR3 DNA is TGCAGCGTTGACTTGGGCAGGGAAACTGAAGCTTTCTTT. Its translation: CSVDLGRETEAFF.

The chain joins TRBV6-5 to TRBJ2-5; D perhaps matches TRBD2 (6 bases). V lost 3 bases and J 5 bases, leaving 13 bases between the germline ends. This CDR3 spans 14 amino acids. Germline lookup yields CDR1 MNHEY and CDR2 SVGAGI. CDR3 sequence (DNA): TGTGCCAGCAGTTATGTTCGGGGAGGTGAGACCCAGTACTTC. Protein sequence: CASSYVRGGETQYF.

Only one count was recorded for this clone. The chain links TRBV9 to TRBJ1-1; D is ambiguous. Between the trimmed V and J ends, which lost 0 bases and 1 base, there was a span of 7 bases. CDR3 length: 14 amino acids. The germline CDR1 and CDR2 sequences are SGDLS and YYNGEE. The CDR3 DNA reads TGTGCCAGCAGCGTAGTGGTCGGGAACACTGAAGCTTTCTTT. Translated, it gives CASSVVVGNTEAFF.

This clone was picked up one time. This chain links TRBV19 with TRBJ2-3; TRBD2 matches 12 bases. Germline V CDR1 and CDR2: LNHDA, SQIVND (reference sequence). After removal of 4 bases from V and 4 bases from J, the junction contained 9 bases not matched to a gene. This CDR3 contains 17 residues. The CDR3: CASSTPTSGRWSDTQYF. The CDR3 region has the DNA TGTGCCAGTAGTACTCCAACTAGCGGGAGGTGGTCAGATACGCAGTATTTT.

The chain combines TRBV5-1 with TRBJ1-2; the D gene is possibly TRBD1 (5 bases). V was pared by 3 bases and J by 5 bases, with 20 bases between. CDR1 and CDR2 (germline): SGHRS, YFSETQ. This CDR3 is 16 amino acids long. CDR3 coding DNA: TGCGCCAGCAGCTCGAGCCAGGGAGGCGGATTTTATGGCTACACCTTC. Protein: CASSSSQGGGFYGYTF.

As concerns this clone: This sample also contains other DNA sequences that code for the same CDR3. The J gene is TRBJ1-1, the V gene TRBV5-1; no clear D. Germline assignment: CDR1 SGHRS and CDR2 YFSETQ. Trimming left V 4 bases short and J 1 base short, with 11 bases between. The CDR3 sequence is 14 residues long. The chain's CDR3 is CASSRQTGNTEAFF. In DNA form, the CDR3 reads TGCGCCAGCAGCCGCCAGACTGGGAACACTGAAGCTTTCTTT.

This clone occurred many times. Here the CDR3 reads CSASRLYYEQYF. CDR3 coding DNA: TGCAGTGCTAGTCGACTATATTACGAGCAGTACTTC. J is TRBJ2-7 and V is TRBV20-1; D perhaps matches TRBD2 (5 bases). Germline assignment: CDR1 DFQATT and CDR2 SNEGSKA (reference sequence). Trimming took 3 bases from V and 4 from J, leaving 10 bases between them. The CDR3 is 12 amino acids.

The chain combines TRBV28 with TRBJ1-3; TRBD1 aligns across 9 bases. J lost 2 bases, V lost 4 bases, and 9 bases had no gene match. CDR3 length equals 17 residues. Germline V lookup: CDR1 MDHEN, CDR2 SYDVKM. The CDR3 reads CASSSRGQGRPGNTIYF. The DNA of the CDR3 is TGTGCCAGCAGTTCCAGGGGACAGGGAAGACCTGGAAACACCATATATTTT.

This sequence joins TRBV11-2 and TRBJ2-5; TRBD2 matches at 7 bases. V lost 5 bases, J lost 14 bases, and 8 bases stayed unmatched. Germline assignment: CDR1 SGHAT and CDR2 FQNNGV. The CDR3 totals 11 residues. This CDR3 reads CASSPQSGTYF. CDR3 DNA sequence: TGTGCCAGCAGCCCCCAGAGCGGGACCTACTTC.

The chain recombines TRBV6-5 with TRBJ2-7; maybe TRBD2 (5 bases). Trimming cost V 7 bases and J 7 bases, with 20 bases left between them. The germline V gene has CDR1 MNHEY and CDR2 SVGAGI. CDR3 size: 14 residues. CDR3 region: CASNEGSFNGEQYF. In DNA, the CDR3 is TGTGCCAGCAACGAAGGGAGCTTTAATGGGGAGCAGTACTTC.

J is TRBJ2-2 and V is TRBV30; TRBD2 is a possible D gene (5 bases). The V and J ends lost 5 bases and 3 bases respectively, with 16 bases between them. The germline gives CDR1 GTSNPN, CDR2 SVGIG (reference sequence). CDR3 size: 15 residues. The CDR3 DNA reads as TGTGCCTGGGAGAGGGCGGGCGGGTACACCGGGGAGCTGTTTTTT. As protein: CAWERAGGYTGELFF. Drawing the rest from reference TRBV30 and TRBJ2-2, the complete variable domain is SQTIHQWPATLVQPVGSPLSLECTVEGTSNPNLYWYRQAAGRGLQLLFYSVGIGQISSEVPQNLSASRPQDRQFILSSKKLLLSDSGFYLCAWERAGGYTGELFFGEGSRLTVL.

The V and J genes are TRBV4-2 and TRBJ1-1; no firm D call. CDR3 size: 16 residues. Germline V lookup: CDR1 LGHNA, CDR2 YNFKEQ. Trimming stripped 4 bases from V and 3 bases from J, with 18 bases between. CDR3 in amino acids: CASSPRQGSPDTEAFF. The CDR3 DNA is TGTGCCAGCAGCCCCCGACAAGGATCCCCGGACACTGAAGCTTTCTTT.

This chain connects TRBV11-2 to TRBJ1-3, with D uncertain. V was clipped by 0 bases and J by 0 bases, with 9 bases between them. The CDR3 is 16 residues long. Germline lookup yields CDR1 SGHAT and CDR2 FQNNGV. DNA for the CDR3: TGTGCCAGCAGCTTAGAATACTCGTACTCTGGAAACACCATATATTTT. Translated, it gives CASSLEYSYSGNTIYF.

This chain connects TRBV19 to TRBJ2-2, with 7 bases fitting TRBD2. With V trimmed by 9 bases and J by 1 base, 8 bases remained unmatched. The CDR3 runs 15 residues. Germline assignment: CDR1 LNHDA and CDR2 SQIVND (reference sequence). The CDR3 reads CASRNLAENTGELFF. Here the CDR3 DNA reads TGTGCCAGCAGAAATCTAGCGGAGAACACCGGGGAGCTGTTTTTT.

This clone was recorded only once. The chain employs TRBV27 and TRBJ1-1; 11 bases agree with TRBD1. J gave up 5 bases and V 6 bases, and 8 bases lay outside the gene matches. The CDR3 loop spans 15 amino acids. The germline gives CDR1 MNHEY, CDR2 SMNVEV (reference sequence). CDR3 sequence (DNA): TGTGCCAGCAGGCGGACAGGGGGCGCATGGACTGAAGCTTTCTTT. Residues: CASRRTGGAWTEAFF.

This clone was seen once. The chain uses TRBV13 and TRBJ2-7; tentative D call: TRBD2 (6 bases). This CDR3 region has 14 residues. Trimming pared 4 bases from V and 2 bases from J, leaving 12 bases between. The germline CDR1 and CDR2 sequences are PRHDT and FYEKMQ (reference sequence). CDR3 in amino acids: CASSSTAGPYEQYF. Here the CDR3 DNA reads TGTGCCAGCAGCTCAACAGCGGGTCCCTACGAGCAGTACTTC.

J is TRBJ2-2 and V is TRBV6-5; the match to TRBD2 covers 7 bases. The CDR3 runs 13 residues. Trimming at V came to 6 bases and at J to 4 bases, leaving 2 bases not matched to a gene. CDR1 is MNHEY and CDR2 is SVGAGI in the germline V gene. The CDR3 sequence is CASRQRGTGELFF. Written as DNA, the CDR3 is TGTGCCAGCAGGCAGCGGGGCACCGGGGAGCTGTTTTTT.

This chain joins TRBV7-2 and TRBJ1-2; 8 nucleotides agree with TRBD1. CDR1 is SGHTA and CDR2 is FQGNSA in the germline V gene. J gave up 7 bases and V 3 bases, and 7 bases lay outside the gene matches. There are 14 residues in the CDR3. CDR3 DNA: TGTGCCAGCAGCTTGACAGGGGTGGGGGCTGGCTACACCTTC. Protein sequence: CASSLTGVGAGYTF.

Concerning this clone: The junction departs from germline at one end; a sequencing error may be responsible. The rearrangement joins TRBV2 to TRBJ2-4; 8 nucleotides match TRBD2. This CDR3 region has 13 residues. The germline CDR1 and CDR2 sequences are SNHLY and FYNNEI. CDR3 residues: CASSEGLASIQYF. In DNA, the CDR3 is TGTGCCAGCAGCGAAGGACTAGCCTCCATTCAGTACTTC.

V is TRBV23-1 and J is TRBJ2-5, with 8 bases fitting TRBD2. TRBV23-1 is placed among ORFs of uncertain function. This CDR3 contains 17 residues. V lost 3 bases and J lost 2; bases outside the gene matches: 11. This CDR3 is CASSHPPRTSLQETQYF. In nucleotides, the CDR3 is TGCGCCAGCAGTCATCCCCCGCGGACTAGCCTACAAGAGACCCAGTACTTC.

V and J are TRBV5-1 and TRBJ1-6; no reliable D call. The CDR3 contains 14 residues. CDR1 is SGHRS, CDR2 YFSETQ, per germline. The germline V and J ends were trimmed by 3 bases and 7 bases, with 11 bases remaining between them. This CDR3 reads CASSSPDGNSPLHF. CDR3 bases: TGCGCCAGCAGCTCACCTGACGGGAATTCACCCCTCCACTTT.

This clone was seen just once. The chain employs TRBV6-4 and TRBJ1-6, with D possibly being TRBD1 (6 bases). The V gene lost 0 bases and the J gene lost 10 bases, with 13 bases spanning the gap. In germline, CDR1 is MRHNA, CDR2 SNTAGT. CDR3 length equals 15 residues. In nucleotides, the CDR3 is TGTGCCAGCAGTGACTCGTCAGGGGTAGGGTCACCCCTCCACTTT. It yields the protein CASSDSSGVGSPLHF.

V usage is TRBV10-3 and J usage is TRBJ1-4; 8 nucleotides align to TRBD1. This CDR3 spans 16 amino acids. The germline CDR1 and CDR2 sequences are ENHRY and SYGVKD. The junction had 6 bases not matched to a gene; V was cut back by 3 bases and J by 3 bases. The chain's CDR3 is CAISESRGLSNEKLFF. CDR3 bases: TGTGCCATCAGTGAATCCAGGGGGCTTTCTAATGAAAAACTGTTTTTT.